This TCR beta chain was identified in a study of long-term antiretroviral therapy in people with HIV (dated by TCRdb to the early 2020s). Looking at the study overall: The earliest samples were collected roughly a decade before the 2015 WHO recommendation for immediate ART, at a time when ART was usually postponed until CD4 counts fell. Eleven of the 30 participants with HIV were female. Test extractions of a monoclonal T-cell line alongside 30 or so polyclonal samples showed no cross-contamination during QIAcube processing. This retrospective serial study examined whether starting ART and sustained HIV suppression were associated with changes in the composition and diversity of the TRB repertoire in peripheral blood. The cohort contributed about 180 cryopreserved PBMC samples from about 31 adults with confirmed HIV infection, collected serially over a mean of 6 years (range 1-12).

Study-level results and caveats: No data were available on ART adherence, viral resistance or therapy changes, limiting inferences about post-ART repertoire changes. Starting ART was linked to a significant rise in TRB diversity, yet even after long-term ART the diversity remained significantly lower than in transplant donor controls. The samples span the years 2004 to 2017, and the ART regimens used at that time may not be as effective as current regimens. Expanded TRB clones identified before ART initiation dominated the repertoire at all time points, although this dominance fluctuated and declined in many PLHIV after ART. CDR3 length ranges in HIV repertoires were narrower than in controls, and network structure suggested an antigen-experienced repertoire with only a slight naive shift after ART. Because PBMC availability was limited, only the TCR beta chain was sequenced, with no alpha chain pairing. Because pre-ART samples had limited cell numbers, profiling was done on unsorted PBMC rather than on sorted CD4+ and CD8+ T cells.

Sequencing of the TRB variable region was done with the immunoSEQ hsTCRB v3.0 assay at survey level resolution. A depth of roughly 35,000-55,000 T-cell genomes per sample was targeted for TRB sequencing. An Illumina MiSeq with a v3 150-cycle kit was used to sequence the pooled TRB libraries. The paper's data handling went like this. Analysis of repertoires was carried out in R inside a reproducible Nextflow workflow spanning QC, data transformation and analysis. Custom analyses were implemented in LymphoSeq2, an R package for AIRR-Seq data exploration. Several samples that yielded fewer than 5000 total TRB sequences were excluded, so that approximately 170 HIV repertoires were analyzed. Among the roughly 190 retained HIV repertoires, approximately 57 were collected before ART initiation and roughly 130 were collected after ART initiation. Repertoires were downsampled to 5000 TRB nucleotide sequences, with summary statistics averaged over 100 downsampling iterations. The analysis kept only TRB sequences whose CDR3 regions were at least seven amino acids long. Diversity was assessed using a clonality score derived from Shannon entropy and using the Gini coefficient. In repertoire networks, the top 5000 CDR3 amino acid sequences were linked whenever an edit distance of one separated two sequences. GLIPH2 predicted antigen specificity groups and MHC restriction for TRB CDR3 amino acid sequences. To flag known associations with CMV, EBV, HIV or tissue antigens, CDR3 amino acid sequences were compared against VDJdb and McPAS-TCR. Pre-ART, post-ART and control groups were compared with Wilcoxon signed-rank tests and Holm-Bonferroni correction. Sourced from immuneACCESS, this table was stored by TCRdb with only in-frame sequences that have V and J called. A share of the clones is absent; for the studies checked, an unresolved V gene accounts for under half, and the remainder has no known explanation. V, J and clone size were drawn from that table, and D and trimming were deduced from the DNA. The sample has about 17,000 clones on record, roughly four fifths of them singletons. Together, the top ten hold approximately 10% of the sample.

The germline V gene encodes CDR1 MDHEN and CDR2 SYDVKM. The CDR3 runs 14 residues from the cysteine to the phenylalanine. Only the CDR3 DNA is retained, 42 bases long and in frame from the first base. Trimming takes 8 bases from V and 0 bases from J, and the germline ends sit 11 bases apart. Participants were included only if at least one PBMC sample before ART initiation and at least two post-ART samples were available. Every participant with HIV received treatment in the United States of America. Before DNA extraction, cryopreserved samples containing about 0.95-10 million PBMC were thawed and washed. At the time of the earliest PBMC sample, participants with HIV were aged between about 20 and 60 years. PBMC samples from each participant spanned 1-4 timepoints before ART initiation and 2-8 timepoints after ART initiation, with a median of 7 samples. Serial HIV viral load, CD4+ T-cell count, ART history and demographic data were obtained for every participant. Genomic DNA was extracted from unsorted PBMC with a Qiagen kit on a QIAcube, with processing performed in batches of 12 samples.

Concerning this clone itself: Its antigen has not been determined. Per-nucleotide qualities are absent, and no much larger clonotype sits a single base away.

The starting material was unsorted PBMCs, obtained 0.3 years after starting antiretroviral therapy. The sequence came from a young man with HIV. Recombination connected TRBV28 to TRBJ1-3; the D gene remains uncertain. The nucleotides read TGTGCCAGCCGATTGCCCTACTCTGGAAACACCATATATTTT. This yields the protein CASRLPYSGNTIYF.